This T cell receptor beta chain was identified in a study of blood T cell repertoires in COVID-19. Overall study context: Italy, Spain and the United States were the sources of the convalescent and acute COVID-19 samples. Nucleic acid was either cDNA or gDNA, and it came from T cells, B-cell-depleted T cells, or PBMCs.

Germline V gene lookup returns CDR1 MNHNY and CDR2 SVGAGI (reference sequence). V lost 0 bases, J lost 3 bases, and 6 bases lay in between. The CDR3 has 13 amino acids. As handled by the study authors: For nucleated cells, counts were estimated from reference gene primer amplification. Clones were read by immunoSEQ multiplex PCR, and TCRdb kept only the in-frame ones, dropping some. That table supplies the V and J calls and clone size; D and trimming were determined from the DNA. The sample lists fewer than 60,000 clones; around 81% were seen once. The TCR sequence derives from a man aged 70 or older with active COVID-19. Input material: peripheral blood. V usage is TRBV6-6 and J usage is TRBJ2-7, with D tentatively TRBD1 (6 bases). The CDR3 DNA sequence: TGTGCCAGCAGTTACTCGACAGGCTACGAGCAGTACTTC. Translated: CASSYSTGYEQYF.